This TCR beta chain was profiled in a study of T cells in Graves' hyperthyroidism and ophthalmopathy. Broader study findings: Ophthalmopathy, which appeared later, was predicted by the model a median roughly 6.6 months before onset.

Exclusion of a patient resulted from uncontrolled infection, other autoimmune disease, pregnancy or lactation. This clonotype was found many times. The antigen is unknown. TCR beta CDR3 sequences were amplified from RNA transcripts. The study used the HTBI primer set for a first-round RT-PCR of the TCR CDR3. TCRdb analysed the multiplex PCR reads with MiXCR anew, one entry per CDR3 protein. The sample contains approximately 640,000 distinct CDR3 sequences, 45% of which appear only once. The sample taken for sequencing was peripheral blood or thyroid tissue (not recorded which). The source is an adult man with Graves' disease, either hyperthyroidism or ophthalmopathy (not recorded which).

CDR3 DNA sequence: TGTGCCATCAGTGAGGGGGTTTTGAATTCACCCCTCCACTTT. It specifies CAISEGVLNSPLHF. The chain employs TRBV10-3 and TRBJ1-6; D remains unclear. CDR3 length: 14 amino acids. CDR1 ENHRY and CDR2 SYGVKD come from the germline V gene. V lost 2 bases and J lost 7, with 9 bases in between.